This TCR beta chain was sequenced during a study of T cell responses to AZD1222 COVID-19 vaccine. Study-level background: Pooled together were second doses at about 4 or about 12 weeks.

Per germline, CDR1 MNHEY and CDR2 SVGEGT. The CDR3 consists of 13 residues. The V gene lost 6 bases and the J gene lost 7 bases, with 13 bases spanning the gap. The method was immunoSEQ multiplex PCR; TCRdb's version includes in-frame clones alone and lacks a portion of them. The data contain roughly 130,000 clones, roughly 90% of them seen just once; the ten biggest clones take up 2.8%. This clone showed up just once. V and J are TRBV6-2 or TRBV6-3 and TRBJ1-5; weak D call: TRBD1 (5 bases). The TCR comes from an adult in good health. Here the sequenced sample was peripheral blood, taken on day 0 of AZD1222 vaccination. In nucleotides, the CDR3 is TGTGCCAGCAGCCTGCGGGGGGAACAGCCCCAGCATTTT. It specifies CASSLRGEQPQHF.